This entry describes one TCR beta chain. The sample belongs to a study of cytomegalovirus exposure and HLA in healthy donors. Assay: immunoSEQ multiplex PCR; the TCRdb copy retains only in-frame clones and omits some. This table holds 150,000 to 170,000 clones, 86% found once. The germline gives CDR1 LGHNA, CDR2 YSLEER. There are 18 residues in the CDR3. J was trimmed by 4 bases and V by 1 base; bases with no gene match: 6. This sequence joins TRBV4-3 and TRBJ2-1, with 14 bases that match TRBD2. The sequence derives from a man younger than 35 in good health and CMV-seropositive. Sequencing used PBMCs. CDR3 amino acids: CASSQAPWTSGGYNEQFF. The CDR3 DNA reads TGCGCCAGCAGCCAAGCCCCCTGGACTAGCGGGGGGTACAATGAGCAGTTCTTC.